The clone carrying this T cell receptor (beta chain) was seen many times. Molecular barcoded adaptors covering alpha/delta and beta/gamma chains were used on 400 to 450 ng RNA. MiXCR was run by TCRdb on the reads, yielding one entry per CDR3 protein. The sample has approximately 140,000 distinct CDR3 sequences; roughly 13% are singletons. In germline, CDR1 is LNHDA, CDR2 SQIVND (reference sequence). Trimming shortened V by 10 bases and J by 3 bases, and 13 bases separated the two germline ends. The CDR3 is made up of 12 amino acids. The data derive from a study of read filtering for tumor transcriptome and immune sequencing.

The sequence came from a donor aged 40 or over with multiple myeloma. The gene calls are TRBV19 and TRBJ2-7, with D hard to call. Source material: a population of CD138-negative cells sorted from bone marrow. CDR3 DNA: TGTGCCACCAGAGCAACCAGCTACGAGCAGTACTTC. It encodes CATRATSYEQYF.